A selection of T cell receptor beta chains follows, all from one sample in a study of blood T cell repertoires in COVID-19. Generated by immunoSEQ multiplex PCR, the TCRdb table keeps only in-frame clones and is missing some. This sample has some 350,000 clones, with roughly 86% found just once. The sequenced material came from peripheral blood. These receptors came from a woman between 65 and 79 years old with COVID-19, enrolled during active disease. Each CDR3 is given with its conserved first and last residue. The order of the fields is D gene, J gene, V gene, clone size, CDR3 protein, CDR3 DNA. The D gene is left open where the match is weak. Clone size is stated in some rows and not others, as once, few, many or a class when expanded.

TRBD2	TRBJ2-7	TRBV10-3	-	CAISEGEGWVSYEQYF	TGTGCCATCAGTGAGGGGGAGGGATGGGTCTCCTACGAGCAGTACTTC
-	TRBJ1-2	TRBV5-6	-	CASSLVGRANYGYTF	TGTGCCAGCAGCTTGGTTGGGCGTGCCAACTATGGCTACACCTTC
-	TRBJ1-6	TRBV24-1	-	CATPGSPLHF	TGTGCCACGCCAGGATCACCCCTCCACTTT
-	TRBJ1-2	TRBV21-1	few	CASSTRANKSSYYGYTF	TGTGCCAGCAGCACTAGAGCTAACAAGAGTTCCTACTATGGCTACACCTTC
TRBD1	TRBJ1-2	TRBV14	-	CASSQFRTGTGYTF	TGTGCCAGCAGCCAATTCCGGACAGGGACCGGCTACACCTTC
TRBD1	TRBJ1-2	TRBV18	few	CASSRVIDRAEYGYTF	TGTGCCAGCTCACGGGTTATAGACAGGGCGGAGTATGGCTACACCTTC
-	TRBJ1-3	TRBV28	-	CASSFRVSGNTIYF	TGTGCCAGCAGTTTCCGGGTCTCTGGAAACACCATATATTTT
TRBD1	TRBJ2-3	TRBV7-9	once	CASSRVPGQYTQYF	TGTGCCAGCAGCCGTGTCCCGGGACAGTATACGCAGTATTTT
-	TRBJ1-2	TRBV24-1	-	CATSDEVNYGYTF	TGTGCCACCAGTGATGAGGTAAACTATGGCTACACCTTC
TRBD1	TRBJ2-5	TRBV10-3	-	CAISELSRGRETQYF	TGTGCCATCAGTGAACTCTCGAGGGGGCGAGAGACCCAGTACTTC
-	TRBJ2-7	TRBV6-2/TRBV6-3	once	CASSGDTYEQYF	TGTGCCAGCAGTGGGGACACCTACGAGCAGTACTTC
TRBD1	TRBJ2-7	TRBV5-5	-	CASSSSDRETNEQYF	TGTGCCAGCAGCTCGTCGGACAGGGAGACAAACGAGCAGTACTTC
-	TRBJ2-1	TRBV9	-	CASSVDPSSYNEQFF	TGTGCCAGCAGCGTAGACCCCAGTTCCTACAATGAGCAGTTCTTC
-	TRBJ1-2	TRBV24-1	-	CATSGGGNGYTF	TGTGCCACCTCAGGTGGGGGGAATGGCTACACCTTC
TRBD2	TRBJ2-1	TRBV5-6	-	CASSWGGGNEQFF	TGTGCCAGCAGCTGGGGCGGGGGCAATGAGCAGTTCTTC
-	TRBJ1-1	TRBV5-6	-	CASSARQAGSTEAFF	TGTGCCAGCAGCGCGAGACAGGCCGGGTCCACCGAAGCTTTCTTT
-	TRBJ1-4	TRBV11-2	-	CASSPGQKFGESEKLFF	TGTGCCAGCAGCCCGGGACAAAAATTCGGGGAGAGTGAAAAACTGTTTTTT
TRBD1	TRBJ1-5	TRBV28	-	CASSLRQGIQPQHF	TGTGCCAGCAGCCTGAGACAGGGAATACAGCCCCAGCATTTT
TRBD1	TRBJ1-3	TRBV9	-	CASSPPGTVRNTIYF	TGTGCCAGCAGCCCACCCGGGACAGTGCGAAACACCATATATTTT
-	TRBJ1-2	TRBV23-1	-	CASRSGDSPAGYGYTF	TGCGCCAGCAGGTCCGGGGACTCCCCGGCGGGCTATGGCTACACCTTC
TRBD1	TRBJ1-1	TRBV24-1	-	CATSDVIQGAHTEAFF	TGTGCCACCAGTGACGTAATCCAGGGGGCACACACTGAAGCTTTCTTT
-	TRBJ1-1	TRBV29-1	-	CSVDKTGLGTEAFF	TGCAGCGTGGATAAAACAGGGTTGGGTACTGAAGCTTTCTTT
-	TRBJ1-3	TRBV28	-	CASSTGTRTHGNTIYF	TGTGCCAGCAGCACCGGGACACGGACCCATGGAAACACCATATATTTT
TRBD2	TRBJ2-1	TRBV27	once	CASSIGTSGGNEQFF	TGTGCCAGCAGTATAGGGACTAGCGGGGGCAATGAGCAGTTCTTC
TRBD1	TRBJ2-7	TRBV3-1/TRBV3-2	-	CASSQEDREEQYF	TGTGCCAGCAGCCAAGAGGACAGGGAGGAGCAGTACTTC
TRBD1	TRBJ2-7	TRBV5-1	-	CASSLSGTGSYEQYF	TGCGCCAGCAGCTTGTCTGGGACAGGGTCCTACGAGCAGTACTTC
-	TRBJ2-7	TRBV10-1	-	CASSEQPAYEQYF	TGCGCCAGCAGTGAACAGCCCGCCTACGAGCAGTACTTC
-	TRBJ1-2	TRBV6-5	-	CASSLGRNYGYTF	TGTGCCAGCAGCCTGGGGCGGAACTATGGCTACACCTTC
TRBD1	TRBJ1-5	TRBV6-6	-	CASSYADRANQPQHF	TGTGCCAGCAGTTATGCCGACAGGGCCAATCAGCCCCAGCATTTT
-	TRBJ2-1	TRBV7-9	-	CASSLGGTVNEQFF	TGTGCCAGCAGCTTAGGGGGGACTGTCAATGAGCAGTTCTTC
TRBD1	TRBJ1-1	TRBV30	-	CAWSVGTGNTEAFF	TGTGCCTGGAGTGTCGGGACAGGGAACACTGAAGCTTTCTTT
-	TRBJ2-1	TRBV6-5	once	CASSYGSWGLDEQFF	TGTGCCAGCAGTTACGGATCTTGGGGGCTGGATGAGCAGTTCTTC
-	TRBJ2-5	TRBV5-1	-	CASSIEETQYF	TGCGCCAGCAGCATCGAGGAGACCCAGTACTTC
-	TRBJ2-2	TRBV5-1	-	CASSSEGSNTGELFF	TGCGCCAGCAGCTCCGAGGGCAGTAACACCGGGGAGCTGTTTTTT
-	TRBJ1-2	TRBV6-5	-	CASSYSSGGGSYGYTF	TGTGCCAGCAGTTACTCTTCGGGGGGAGGGAGCTATGGCTACACCTTC
TRBD1	TRBJ1-6	TRBV11-2	-	CASRTGAYNSPLHF	TGTGCCAGCAGGACAGGGGCCTATAATTCACCCCTCCACTTT
-	TRBJ2-3	TRBV21-1	-	CASSGGAGTDTQYF	TGTGCCAGCAGCGGGGGGGCCGGCACAGATACGCAGTATTTT